The present T cell receptor beta chain was sequenced within a study of low-dose radiotherapy and immunotherapy resistance in tumors. Study details: Cohort 1 was treated with 0.5 Gy per fraction at 2-week intervals, amounting to 6.5 Gy overall. On cycle 1 day 1, patients started four cycles of oral aspirin 300 mg daily.

Priming of first-strand cDNA relied on TRAV- and TRBV-specific primers (covering alpha and beta chains). A roughly 20-cycle PCR with a constant-region primer and V-primer adapter amplified TCRs. In vitro transcription amplified isolated mRNA. TCRdb ran MiXCR on the reads and lists one entry per CDR3 protein. The data show more than 50,000 distinct CDR3 sequences, 26% seen once. Time point described: before trial treatment. The donors, trial participants, received nivolumab, ipilimumab, aspirin, low-dose cyclophosphamide and low-dose radiotherapy. The CDR3 is 14 amino acids. Germline loops: CDR1 MNHEY, CDR2 SMNVEV (reference sequence). Germline trimming cut 2 bases from V and 6 bases from J; bases unmatched to any gene: 3. This clonotype was detected ten times or more.

V usage is TRBV27 and J usage is TRBJ2-3, with 9 bases that match TRBD2. The material was PBMCs, obtained before treatment. This TCR was sampled from a male donor with rectosigmoid adenocarcinoma. CDR3 sequence reads: CASSLVAGVDTQYF. The CDR3 nucleotides read TGTGCCAGCAGTTTAGTAGCGGGGGTGGATACGCAGTATTTT.